This TCR beta chain was identified in a study of blood T cell repertoires in COVID-19. As for this clone: A read error may account for a junction end that differs from germline.

Some clones are missing from TCRdb's copy, which holds only in-frame ones; the method was immunoSEQ multiplex PCR. The sample consists of tens of thousands of clones, 85% to 90% of them appearing once. Germline V lookup: CDR1 SGHRS, CDR2 YFSETQ. The CDR3 consists of 15 residues. The chain links TRBV5-1 to TRBJ1-1; D unresolved. Source material: peripheral blood. The TCR sequence derives from a man between 65 and 85 years old with active or convalescent COVID-19. CDR3: CTSSSDSVVGTEAFF. In nucleotides, the CDR3 is TGCACCAGCAGCTCCGACTCAGTGGTAGGTACTGAAGCTTTCTTT.